This TCR beta chain was recovered during a study of regulatory T cells in long-lasting Graves disease. Points on this clonotype: The antigen is undetermined.

Study-wide findings and caveats: The study found persistent patients shared more public clonotypes (roughly 2,600) than new patients (approximately 870).

Libraries of TCR beta came from iRepertoire HTBI primers plus Arm-PCR of CDR3 regions. TCRdb itself ran the multiplex PCR reads through MiXCR, one entry per CDR3 protein. The sample has some 410,000 distinct CDR3 sequences, 16% seen once. There are 13 residues in the CDR3. In germline, CDR1 is MNHNS, CDR2 SASEGT. V was cut by 5 bases and J by 5 bases, with 12 bases left in between. As to time point: newly diagnosed GD, antithyroid drugs for less than 3 months. PBMC RNA was the source of the TCR library. The same sample was also used in a study of T cells in Graves' hyperthyroidism and ophthalmopathy.

This sequence joins TRBV6-1 and TRBJ1-2; tentatively, D is TRBD1 (5 bases). This clonotype originated in a woman in her twenties or thirties with Graves disease. Specimen: peripheral blood mononuclear cells (PBMCs), collected at new diagnosis, from a patient treated with antithyroid drugs. This chain's CDR3 is CASSRDRTYGYTF. Here the CDR3 DNA reads TGTGCCAGCAGTAGGGACCGCACATATGGCTACACCTTC.